This TCR beta chain is drawn from a study of response to subunit inactivated influenza vaccine. Findings and limits, study-wide: The authors suggested that few new T cells are recruited per seasonal influenza vaccination.

TCRdb passed the RT-PCR reads through MiXCR, listing each CDR3 protein once. The profile shows around 520,000 distinct CDR3 sequences, over 25% of them singletons. Turning to this clonotype: As yet, its antigen is unknown.

V lost 0 bases to trimming and J lost 6 bases, with 10 bases between them. Germline assignment: CDR1 SQVTM and CDR2 ANQGSEA. The CDR3 contains 13 residues. The chain combines TRBV29-1 with TRBJ2-3; a weak D match, TRBD2 (5 bases). This clonotype was sampled from a man aged 45-60 years who received an inactivated influenza vaccine. The sample consisted of CD4+ T cells sorted from PBMCs, taken more than 4 days after vaccination. The CDR3 spells CSVEEGRRDTQYF. DNA for the CDR3: TGCAGCGTTGAAGAAGGCCGGAGGGATACGCAGTATTTT.